Presented here are 8 T cell receptor beta chains from one specimen sequenced in a study of cytomegalovirus exposure and HLA in healthy donors. In the PCR, 60 Vbeta and 13 Jbeta primers were used. Only in-frame clones appear in the TCRdb table, and some are missing; sequencing was by immunoSEQ multiplex PCR. The sample has 65,000 to 90,000 clones, about 80% seen once. Sequencing was carried out using PBMCs. The receptor set was obtained from a man aged 25-45 years in good health and CMV-seronegative.

This chain connects TRBV4-2 to TRBJ1-5; weak D call: TRBD1 (5 bases). Germline values: CDR1 LGHNA, CDR2 YNFKEQ. The CDR3 consists of 17 residues. Between the trimmed V and J ends, which lost 4 bases and 0 bases, there was a span of 16 bases. CDR3 in amino acids: CASSLSGTQDSNQPQHF. CDR3 nucleotide sequence: TGTGCCAGCAGCCTAAGCGGGACCCAAGATAGCAATCAGCCCCAGCATTTT.

Only a few counts were recorded for this clone. The J gene is TRBJ2-1, the V gene TRBV5-1; TRBD2 matches at 13 bases. Germline V gene data show CDR1 as SGHRS and CDR2 as YFSETQ. Trimming took 8 bases from V and 9 from J; bases not matched to a gene: 17. There are 17 residues in the CDR3. For the CDR3, the DNA is TGCGCCAGAGAGTCCCTTAAGACTAGCGGGGGGAGGTGTGAGCAGTTCTTC. Its protein is CARESLKTSGGRCEQFF. Variable domain in full (rest from reference TRBV5-1 and TRBJ2-1): KAGVTQTPRYLIKTRGQQVTLSCSPISGHRSVSWYQQTPGQGLQFLFEYFSETQRNKGNFPGRFSGRQFSNSRSEMNVSTLELGDSALYLCARESLKTSGGRCEQFFGPGTRLTVL.

The genes are TRBV6-1 and TRBJ2-7; tentatively, D is TRBD2 (6 bases). Germline V lookup: CDR1 MNHNS, CDR2 SASEGT. V was pared by 2 bases and J by 6 bases, with 14 bases between. The length of the CDR3 is 14 residues. CDR3 bases: TGTGCCAGCAGTGAACTTAGCGTGGGGGGCGAGCAGTACTTC. Residues: CASSELSVGGEQYF.

The gene calls are TRBV6-5 and TRBJ2-2, with 8 bases that match TRBD1. Trimming removed 0 bases from V and 6 bases from J; junction bases left unmatched: 3. Germline CDR1 is MNHEY and CDR2 is SVGAGI. CDR3 length: 15 amino acids. The CDR3: CASSYSNRGAGELFF. Here the CDR3 DNA reads TGTGCCAGCAGTTACTCAAACAGGGGGGCCGGGGAGCTGTTTTTT.

This clone has a single count. The rearrangement joins TRBV25-1 to TRBJ2-3; perhaps TRBD1 as D (6 bases). Germline V gene lookup returns CDR1 MGHDK and CDR2 SYGVNS. Trimming removed 4 bases from V and 4 bases from J, with 12 bases in between. The CDR3 is made up of 14 amino acids. The CDR3 nucleotides are TGTGCCAGCAGTGGAAACAGGGTACCAGATACGCAGTATTTT. Residues: CASSGNRVPDTQYF.

This sequence joins TRBV15 and TRBJ2-1, with D possibly matching TRBD2 (6 bases). The germline V gene has CDR1 LNHNV and CDR2 YYDKDF (reference sequence). CDR3 length: 15 amino acids. Trimming left V 3 bases short and J 3 bases short, with 12 bases between. For the CDR3, the DNA is TGTGCCACCAGCAGGGAGGGGCAGGGCTACAATGAGCAGTTCTTC. Amino acid sequence: CATSREGQGYNEQFF.

The V and J genes are TRBV15 and TRBJ1-2; 9 bases are a match to TRBD1. The CDR3 runs 15 residues. V lost 0 bases, J lost 4 bases, and 3 bases stayed unmatched. Germline values: CDR1 LNHNV, CDR2 YYDKDF (reference sequence). The DNA for the CDR3 is TGTGCCACCAGCAGAGAGACAGGGGGGGGCTATGGCTACACCTTC. Its translation: CATSRETGGGYGYTF. Based on the CDR3 plus reference TRBV15 and TRBJ1-2, the full variable domain is DAMVIQNPRYQVTQFGKPVTLSCSQTLNHNVMYWYQQKSSQAPKLLFHYYDKDFNNEADTPDNFQSRRPNTSFCFLDIRSPGLGDTAMYLCATSRETGGGYGYTFGSGTRLTVV.

This rearrangement joins TRBV4-2 to TRBJ2-7; 7 bases agree with TRBD1. Germline loops: CDR1 LGHNA, CDR2 YNFKEQ. Trimming cost V 0 bases and J 6 bases; bases outside gene matches: 5. The CDR3 sequence is 14 residues long. CDR3 residues: CASSQDRQGVEQYF. Here the CDR3 DNA reads TGTGCCAGCAGCCAAGATCGCCAGGGGGTCGAGCAGTACTTC.